This T cell receptor beta chain was captured by sequencing in a study of T cell responses to AZD1222 COVID-19 vaccine. Profiled with immunoSEQ multiplex PCR; TCRdb holds only in-frame clones, not every one. The profile covers some 150,000 clones, with more than 85% appearing a single time and 5.5% to 8% taken by the ten largest. Study-wide results and limits: Sampling captured repertoires only after the peak T cell response. Donors were largely white British and mainly female; clonal diversity was possibly underestimated. At baseline, just 5 or 6 AZD1222 recipients tested seropositive. Dominant CD4 TCR responses targeted spike regions 160-218 and 743-854.

A single count supports this clone. Its antigen is not identified. This CDR3 is 15 amino acids long. V lost 4 bases and J 0 bases, leaving 10 bases between the germline ends. Germline values: CDR1 LGHNA, CDR2 YNFKEQ. The starting material was peripheral blood, obtained after recovery from COVID-19. V gene TRBV4-2 combines with J gene TRBJ1-5; possible D gene TRBD1, 5 bases. This clonotype was obtained from an adult who had recovered from COVID-19. The CDR3: CASSPGQGSNQPQHF. The CDR3 DNA follows: TGTGCCAGCAGCCCGGGCCAGGGTAGCAATCAGCCCCAGCATTTT.